The sequence of this TCR beta chain was determined in a study of shared clonotypes between healthy human individuals. Study-level findings and limits: Sequencing depth was predicted to influence how clonotypes are shared among donors.

Sequencing was performed with immunoSEQ multiplex PCR; in TCRdb, only in-frame clones are kept and a portion is missing. Of millions of clones listed, approximately 94% are singletons. In this sample, this clone turned up a few times. What it binds is not known. The CDR3 contains 11 residues. The germline V and J ends were trimmed by 3 bases and 16 bases, with 10 bases remaining between them. Germline V CDR1 and CDR2: SEHNR, FQNEAQ (reference sequence). Selected positively for CCR7 and CD45RO-negative, naive CD8 cells excluded terminally differentiated effector memory CD45RA+ cells. The source material was naive CD8+ T cells sorted from blood. V is TRBV7-9 and J is TRBJ1-6; unclear D gene. This TCR derives from a man between 18 and 29 years old in good health. CDR3 sequence: CASSLEAPLHF. As DNA, the CDR3 is TGTGCCAGCAGCTTGGAGGCTCCTCTCCACTTT.